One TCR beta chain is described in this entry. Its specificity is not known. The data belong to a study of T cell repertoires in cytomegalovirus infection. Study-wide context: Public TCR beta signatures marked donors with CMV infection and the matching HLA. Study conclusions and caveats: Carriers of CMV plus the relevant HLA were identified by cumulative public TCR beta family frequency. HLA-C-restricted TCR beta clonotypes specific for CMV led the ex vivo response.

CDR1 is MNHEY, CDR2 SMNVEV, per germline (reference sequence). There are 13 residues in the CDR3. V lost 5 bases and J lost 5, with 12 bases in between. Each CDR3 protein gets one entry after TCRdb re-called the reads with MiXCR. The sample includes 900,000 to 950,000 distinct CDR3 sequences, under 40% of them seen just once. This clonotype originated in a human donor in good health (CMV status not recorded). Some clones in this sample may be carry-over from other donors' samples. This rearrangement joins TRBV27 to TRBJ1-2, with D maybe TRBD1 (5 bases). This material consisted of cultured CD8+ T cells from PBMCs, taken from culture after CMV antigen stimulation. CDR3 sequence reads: CASSLVAGYGYTF. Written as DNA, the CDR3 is TGTGCCAGCAGTCTCGTGGCAGGGTATGGCTACACCTTC.